Below are 17 T cell receptor beta chains sequenced from a single sample in a study of PD-1 blockade in classical Hodgkin lymphoma. TCRdb keeps only in-frame clones here, not all; method: immunoSEQ multiplex PCR. Of 20,000 to 25,000 clones in the sample, 80% were seen once. There was relapse after autologous stem cell transplantation in every patient, and there was variation in brentuximab vedotin exposure. The specimen was peripheral blood mononuclear cells (PBMCs), collected before the second cycle of nivolumab. The receptors derive from a human donor with classical Hodgkin lymphoma.

This chain joins TRBV19 and TRBJ1-1; TRBD1 is a possible D gene (5 bases). V was trimmed by 7 bases and J by 3 bases, leaving 21 bases between them. The CDR3 consists of 16 residues. In germline, CDR1 is LNHDA, CDR2 SQIVND (reference sequence). This chain's CDR3 is CASMAGMVNLDTEAFF. CDR3 DNA sequence: TGTGCCAGTATGGCAGGGATGGTAAACCTGGACACTGAAGCTTTCTTT.

The rearrangement links TRBV28 to TRBJ1-1; no clear D gene. Germline CDR1 is MDHEN and CDR2 is SYDVKM. This CDR3 region has 11 residues. Trimming removed 3 bases from V and 5 bases from J, with 4 bases in between. CDR3 nucleotides: TGTGCCAGCAGTTTTTTTACTGAAGCTTTCTTT. Protein: CASSFFTEAFF. Together with reference TRBV28 and TRBJ1-1, the CDR3 gives the full variable domain: DVKVTQSSRYLVKRTGEKVFLECVQDMDHENMFWYRQDPGLGLRLIYFSYDVKMKEKGDIPEGYSVSREKKERFSLILESASTNQTSMYLCASSFFTEAFFGQGTRLTVV.

By share of the sample, this clone is medium-sized. V usage is TRBV6-1 and J usage is TRBJ1-4; perhaps TRBD1 as D (5 bases). V dropped 3 bases and J dropped 11 bases, with 16 bases sitting between them. From germline, CDR1 is MNHNS and CDR2 SASEGT. CDR3 length: 14 residues. The CDR3 bases are TGTGCCAGCAGTGAGGGCAGGGATGTTCGGAAACTGTTTTTT. The encoded protein is CASSEGRDVRKLFF.

This clone has only a few counts. The V and J genes are TRBV11-2 and TRBJ2-4; D is ambiguous. This CDR3 has 19 amino acids. V was pared by 2 bases and J by 0 bases, with 20 bases between. Germline V gives CDR1 SGHAT, CDR2 FQNNGV. The DNA for the CDR3 is TGTGCCAGCAGCTTACAACCCCTGATGGGCGTGGTAGCCAAAAACATTCAGTACTTC. Its translation is CASSLQPLMGVVAKNIQYF. Variable domain in full (rest from reference TRBV11-2 and TRBJ2-4): EAGVAQSPRYKIIEKRQSVAFWCNPISGHATLYWYQQILGQGPKLLIQFQNNGVVDDSQLPKDRFSAERLKGVDSTLKIQPAKLEDSAVYLCASSLQPLMGVVAKNIQYFGAGTRLSVL.

About this clone itself: One end of the junction fails to match germline, which may point to a read error. Different DNA sequences within this sample yield the same CDR3. CDR3 bases: TGTGCCAGCAGTTGGACAGGGTACACTGAGGCTTTCTTT. Translation gives CASSWTGYTEAFF. This chain links TRBV2 with TRBJ1-1; 8 bases match TRBD1. Germline V gene data show CDR1 as SNHLY and CDR2 as FYNNEI. The CDR3 totals 13 residues. The full variable domain, rest sourced from reference TRBV2 and TRBJ1-1, is EPEVTQTPSHQVTQMGQEVILRCVPISNHLYFYWYRQILGQKVEFLVSFYNNEISEKSEIFDDQFSVERPDGSNFTLKIRSTKLEDSAMYFCASSWTGYTEAFFGQGTRLTVV.

V gene TRBV7-2 combines with J gene TRBJ2-1, with TRBD2 identical over 8 bases. CDR1 and CDR2 (germline): SGHTA, FQGNSA. The CDR3 extends over 15 amino acids. With V trimmed by 5 bases and J by 8 bases, 11 bases remained unmatched. CDR3 protein: CASSTIAGLIYEQFF. CDR3 nucleotide sequence: TGTGCCAGCAGCACCATAGCGGGACTTATCTATGAGCAGTTCTTC.

In this sample, this clone turned up a few times. The rearrangement joins TRBV7-2 to TRBJ2-1, with 12 bases aligning to TRBD2. The germline V gene encodes CDR1 SGHTA and CDR2 FQGNSA. The CDR3 contains 13 residues. V dropped 9 bases and J dropped 9; count of bases not matched to a gene: 6. The CDR3 DNA is TGTGCCAGTATAGCTAGCGGGAGGGGTGAGCAGTTCTTC. Residues: CASIASGRGEQFF.

The V and J genes are TRBV18 and TRBJ2-7; TRBD1 might be the D (6 bases). CDR1 is KGHSH and CDR2 is LQKENI in the germline V gene. The CDR3 runs to 14 residues. V dropped 5 bases and J dropped 0 bases, with 11 bases sitting between them. CDR3 DNA sequence: TGTGCCAGCTCATCCGGGACAATCTCCTACGAGCAGTACTTC. This translates into CASSSGTISYEQYF.

This clone appeared a single time. The chain joins TRBV28 to TRBJ1-6, with D possibly being TRBD1 (6 bases). Germline V CDR1 and CDR2: MDHEN, SYDVKM. V gave up 8 bases and J gave up 14 bases, with 22 bases separating them. The CDR3 sequence is 14 residues long. The CDR3 DNA follows: TGTGCCAGCCTCGCTAGGGGGGGGGTTAGGGCCCTCCACTTT. Translated: CASLARGGVRALHF.

The chain uses TRBV7-9 and TRBJ2-1; 9 nucleotides match TRBD1. This CDR3 has 13 amino acids. Germline V lookup: CDR1 SEHNR, CDR2 FQNEAQ (reference sequence). V lost 7 bases and J lost 14; bases outside the gene matches: 12. CDR3 loop: CASNTVPGTGKFF. In nucleotides, the CDR3 is TGTGCCAGCAACACAGTACCCGGGACAGGGAAGTTCTTC.

V usage is TRBV18 and J usage is TRBJ1-4, with TRBD1 as a possible D gene (6 bases). Germline CDR1 is KGHSH and CDR2 is LQKENI. The CDR3 consists of 18 residues. Trimming removed 5 bases at V and 0 bases at J, with 19 bases between. The CDR3 DNA reads as TGTGCCAGCTCATACTACGGCACACAGGGAACAACTAATGAAAAACTGTTTTTT. The encoded protein is CASSYYGTQGTTNEKLFF.

This clone was seen only a few times. The rearrangement joins TRBV5-6 to TRBJ2-3, with D perhaps TRBD2 (5 bases). The CDR3 length is 16 residues. Germline V gene lookup returns CDR1 SGHDT and CDR2 YYEEEE. V was clipped by 1 base and J by 5 bases, with 17 bases between them. CDR3 in DNA: TGTGCCAGCAGCTTGCGGACGGGCCTAGCCCAAGATACGCAGTATTTT. Its protein product is CASSLRTGLAQDTQYF. The entire variable domain, with the rest obtained from reference TRBV5-6 and TRBJ2-3, is as follows: DAGVTQSPTHLIKTRGQQVTLRCSPKSGHDTVSWYQQALGQGPQFIFQYYEEEERQRGNFPDRFSGHQFPNYSSELNVNALLLGDSALYLCASSLRTGLAQDTQYFGPGTRLTVL.

The J gene is TRBJ2-1, the V gene TRBV7-8, with D tentatively TRBD1 or TRBD2 (5 bases each). V was cut by 1 base and J by 2 bases, with 15 bases left in between. This CDR3 has 17 amino acids. Germline CDR1 is SGHVS and CDR2 is FQNEAQ. CDR3 sequence: CASSLGSGQGTYNEQFF. The CDR3 DNA reads as TGTGCCAGCAGCTTAGGGTCGGGGCAGGGAACCTACAATGAGCAGTTCTTC.

V gene TRBV5-6 combines with J gene TRBJ2-7; 12 nucleotides match TRBD2. The CDR3 contains 17 residues. Trimming cost V 6 bases and J 5 bases; bases outside gene matches: 15. Germline assignment: CDR1 SGHDT and CDR2 YYEEEE. The CDR3: CASNLGDRRLAGDEQYF. The DNA of the CDR3 is TGTGCCAGCAACCTGGGAGACAGGCGACTAGCGGGAGACGAGCAGTACTTC.

The V gene is TRBV6-4, the J gene TRBJ2-3; 11 bases fit TRBD2. Germline loops: CDR1 MRHNA, CDR2 SNTAGT. The CDR3 length is 14 residues. With 4 bases clipped from V and 4 bases from J, the junction kept 1 base outside the gene matches. CDR3 loop: CASSVAGGPDTQYF. CDR3 DNA sequence: TGTGCCAGCAGTGTAGCGGGAGGGCCAGATACGCAGTATTTT.

The chain links TRBV11-2 to TRBJ2-5, with 8 bases matching TRBD2. V lost 4 bases and J lost 4; bases outside the gene matches: 14. Germline CDR1 and CDR2: SGHAT and FQNNGV. The CDR3 extends over 17 amino acids. CDR3 in amino acids: CASSSVRVGSGVETQYF. For the CDR3, the DNA is TGTGCCAGCAGCTCCGTGCGGGTCGGTAGCGGGGTAGAGACCCAGTACTTC. The variable domain in full, with the rest retrieved from reference TRBV11-2 and TRBJ2-5, is EAGVAQSPRYKIIEKRQSVAFWCNPISGHATLYWYQQILGQGPKLLIQFQNNGVVDDSQLPKDRFSAERLKGVDSTLKIQPAKLEDSAVYLCASSSVRVGSGVETQYFGPGTRLLVL.

The DNA for the CDR3 is TGTGCCAGCAGCTTAGCGGTCGGGGAGCTGTTTTTT. Its protein product is CASSLAVGELFF. This rearrangement joins TRBV7-6 to TRBJ2-2; unclear D gene. The CDR3 consists of 12 residues. The V and J ends lost 0 bases and 7 bases respectively, with 3 bases between them. The germline CDR1 and CDR2 sequences are SGHVS and FNYEAQ. Full variable domain (outside the CDR3, taken from reference TRBV7-6 and TRBJ2-2): GAGVSQSPRYKVTKRGQDVALRCDPISGHVSLYWYRQALGQGPEFLTYFNYEAQQDKSGLPNDRFSAERPEGSISTLTIQRTEQRDSAMYRCASSLAVGELFFGEGSRLTVL.